The source of this T cell receptor beta chain is a study of metastatic and nonmetastatic thyroid tumors. Across the whole study: Comparison of repertoires was carried out across blood and tumor or nodule tissue from malignant and benign thyroid patients. Study results and caveats: Reportedly, malignant thyroid tumors had significantly higher TCR beta diversity than benign nodules, in blood and tumor.

No treatment had been given to any patient before thyroid surgery. Methods used by the authors: Clinicopathological groups of papillary thyroid cancer showed CDR3 differences that were used to build a distant-metastasis classifier. TCRdb recomputed clones from the PCR reads via MiXCR. These V and J calls originate from TCRdb's pipeline instead of the authors' own analysis. The table records some 11,000 clones, 25% to 40% of them present only once. About this clone itself: Antigen unknown.

Germline V CDR1 and CDR2: SGHDT, YYEEEE. This CDR3 region has 13 residues. V lost 0 bases to trimming and J lost 4 bases, with 7 bases between them. The clonotype comes from a female donor with papillary thyroid cancer or a benign thyroid nodule (not recorded which). Some clones in this sample may be carry-over from other donors' samples. The V call is TRBV5-6, the J call TRBJ1-1; D is possibly TRBD1 (5 bases). Sample: tumor tissue. CDR3 protein: CASSLAGVTEAFF. The CDR3 DNA reads as TGTGCCAGCAGCTTGGCGGGGGTCACTGAAGCTTTCTTT.